This TCR beta chain was documented in a study of T cell changes during pregnancy in multiple sclerosis. The table came from immunoSEQ multiplex PCR; TCRdb's copy has only in-frame clones and leaves some out. The table has about 33,000 clones, approximately 92% seen once. The V end was cut by 4 bases, the J end by 6 bases, with 16 bases between. Germline CDR1 and CDR2: SGDLS and YYNGEE. The length of the CDR3 is 15 residues. The chain combines TRBV9 with TRBJ1-4; D is unresolved. The sequence derives from a female donor with multiple sclerosis, enrolled in a pregnancy study. Sequenced input: PBMCs (not recorded whether the cells were cultured). The CDR3 nucleotides are TGTGCCAGCAGCTCCCGGGATAAAAATTATGAAAAACTGTTTTTT. The encoded protein is CASSSRDKNYEKLFF.